The 15 T cell receptor beta chains below come from one sample, sequenced in a study. TCRdb reanalysed the reads using MiXCR and keeps one entry per CDR3 protein. The data contain about 16,000 distinct CDR3 sequences, approximately 30% of them seen just once; the ten biggest clones take up around 15%. Material for sequencing was blood. These receptors were obtained from a human donor.

This clonotype was seen ten or more times. The chain has TRBV20-1 and TRBJ2-2; 8 bases are a match to TRBD2. With V trimmed by 0 bases and J by 4 bases, 7 bases remained unmatched. There are 16 residues in the CDR3. Germline V gives CDR1 DFQATT, CDR2 SNEGSKA (reference sequence). The CDR3 loop is CSARDRLAGLTGELFF. The CDR3 DNA reads TGCAGTGCTAGAGATCGTCTAGCGGGCCTCACCGGGGAGCTGTTTTTT.

By share of the sample, this clonotype is medium-sized. The genes are TRBV7-6 and TRBJ2-1; D perhaps matches TRBD1 (5 bases). The V end lost 5 bases, the J end lost 1 base, and 12 bases lay between the germline ends. The CDR3 runs 15 residues. Germline CDR1 is SGHVS and CDR2 is FNYEAQ. DNA for the CDR3: TGTGCCAGCAGCCTCGACAGAAGGTCCTACAATGAGCAGTTCTTC. Translating gives CASSLDRRSYNEQFF. Supplemented by reference TRBV7-6 and TRBJ2-1, the full variable domain reads GAGVSQSPRYKVTKRGQDVALRCDPISGHVSLYWYRQALGQGPEFLTYFNYEAQQDKSGLPNDRFSAERPEGSISTLTIQRTEQRDSAMYRCASSLDRRSYNEQFFGPGTRLTVL.

This clonotype was found many times. The rearrangement links TRBV20-1 to TRBJ2-1, with a tentative D call TRBD2 (5 bases). Germline V gene lookup returns CDR1 DFQATT and CDR2 SNEGSKA (reference sequence). Trimming took 3 bases from V and 0 from J, leaving 9 bases between them. The CDR3 consists of 14 residues. CDR3 sequence: CSARDSRSYNEQFF. DNA of the CDR3: TGCAGTGCTAGGGACTCTCGCTCCTACAATGAGCAGTTCTTC.

A word on this clonotype: Lacking the conserved final phenylalanine or tryptophan, this CDR3 likely reflects a read error. The limits of the CDR3 on the DNA are not certain, so only TCRdb's listed CDR3 is given. The chain is built from TRBV27 and TRBJ1-5. Germline V CDR1 and CDR2: MNHEY, SMNVEV (reference sequence). The CDR3 has 13 residues if both end residues are counted. CDR3 protein: CASSSSISEAELV.

This clonotype was detected many times. The chain links TRBV30 to TRBJ1-1, with D uncertain. V was trimmed by 0 bases and J by 1 base, leaving 3 bases between them. CDR3 length: 12 amino acids. Germline assignment: CDR1 GTSNPN and CDR2 SVGIG (reference sequence). CDR3 coding DNA: TGTGCCTGGAGTGTAACGAACACTGAAGCTTTCTTT. It translates to CAWSVTNTEAFF.

This chain links TRBV4-3 with TRBJ2-1; D is tentatively TRBD1 or TRBD2 (5 bases each). CDR3 length: 17 amino acids. V was pared by 0 bases and J by 4 bases, with 16 bases between. Germline assignment: CDR1 LGHNA and CDR2 YSLEER. CDR3 sequence reads: CASSQEHLGRAYNEQFF. The DNA for the CDR3 is TGCGCCAGCAGCCAAGAGCATCTGGGACGGGCTTACAATGAGCAGTTCTTC.

The chain combines TRBV6-2 or TRBV6-3 with TRBJ2-1, with TRBD2 as a possible D gene (6 bases). Germline CDR1 and CDR2: MNHEY and SVGEGT. This CDR3 contains 17 residues. The V and J ends lost 4 bases and 8 bases respectively, with 24 bases between them. CDR3 sequence reads: CASSSISGRHGGDEQFF. The CDR3 DNA reads as TGTGCCAGCAGTTCGATAAGCGGCCGCCATGGAGGGGATGAGCAGTTCTTC.

V and J are TRBV4-1 and TRBJ2-7; 7 nucleotides agree with TRBD2. The V segment lost 0 bases and the J segment 5 bases; nucleotides outside the gene matches: 7. Germline V CDR1 and CDR2: MGHRA, YSYEKL. The CDR3 runs 15 residues. CDR3 sequence reads: CASSQDKPSGDEQYF. The CDR3 region has the DNA TGCGCCAGCAGCCAAGATAAACCTAGCGGCGACGAGCAGTACTTC.

In the case of this clonotype: This may arise from a read error, as a much more abundant clone is one base away. The chain links TRBV4-3 to TRBJ2-2; 9 bases line up with TRBD1. Germline V CDR1 and CDR2: LGHNA, YSLEER. Unmatched junction bases numbered 9, after V lost 8 bases and J lost 5 bases. The CDR3 has 15 residues. As DNA, the CDR3 is TGCGCCAGCGGCCGGGGACAGGGTGCAACCGGGGAGCTGTTTTTT. Residues: CASGRGQGATGELFF.

This clonotype was seen ten or more times. The chain recombines TRBV14 with TRBJ1-1; D ambiguous. Germline CDR1 SGHDN, CDR2 FVKESK. V gave up 6 bases and J gave up 2 bases, with 16 bases separating them. The CDR3 spans 15 residues. The DNA of the CDR3 is TGTGCCAGCAGTCGATTAGGACGGATAAACACTGAAGCTTTCTTT. It yields the protein CASSRLGRINTEAFF.

This chain connects TRBV4-1 to TRBJ2-1; D may be TRBD1 (6 bases). Germline-derived CDR1 and CDR2 are MGHRA and YSYEKL. V was pared by 0 bases and J by 10 bases, with 19 bases between. The CDR3 consists of 16 residues. CDR3 in DNA: TGCGCCAGCAGCCAAGAAGGTTGGACTGGGGGCAACGAGCAGTTCTTC. Translation gives CASSQEGWTGGNEQFF.

By proportion, this clonotype is medium-sized. The V call is TRBV29-1, the J call TRBJ1-1, with 11 bases aligning to TRBD1. V was clipped by 6 bases and J by 4 bases; unmatched bases: 4. The CDR3 is 13 amino acids. Germline V lookup: CDR1 SQVTM, CDR2 ANQGSEA. CDR3 sequence (DNA): TGCAGCGTCGGACAGGGGGCGCGCACTGAAGCTTTCTTT. Protein: CSVGQGARTEAFF.

A single count supports this clonotype. The chain is built from TRBV5-1 and TRBJ2-5; D is unresolved. The V gene's germline CDR1 is SGHRS and CDR2 YFSETQ. V was pared by 4 bases and J by 3 bases, with 10 bases between. The CDR3 loop spans 13 amino acids. This CDR3 is CASSVEVEETQYF. In DNA form, the CDR3 reads TGCGCCAGCAGCGTTGAGGTAGAAGAGACCCAGTACTTC.

Regarding this clonotype: This may be a read error, as it is one base from a much larger clone. The chain recombines TRBV4-3 with TRBJ2-1, with no clear D. Germline CDR1 and CDR2: LGHNA and YSLEER. The ends were cut back, 6 bases at V and 5 bases at J, with 5 bases in the middle. The CDR3 consists of 11 residues. The CDR3 loop is CASRQNNEQFF. The CDR3 nucleotides are TGCGCCAGCAGACAGAACAATGAGCAGTTCTTC.

The chain joins TRBV29-1 to TRBJ2-6; 7 bases agree with TRBD2. J gave up 6 bases and V 4 bases, and 6 bases lay outside the gene matches. Germline loops: CDR1 SQVTM, CDR2 ANQGSEA. This CDR3 is 14 amino acids long. Written as DNA, the CDR3 is TGCAGCGTTGGACTAGCAGGAATGGCCAACGTCCTGACTTTC. It specifies CSVGLAGMANVLTF.